The 14 T cell receptor beta chains below were found in one sample sequenced in a study of beta chain features in type 1 diabetes. Study conclusions and caveats: The study found moderately but significantly shorter TCRB CDR3s in all four CD4+ subsets of Type 1 diabetes patients.

Antigen specificity for these receptors is unknown. The entirety of the isolated RNA underwent reverse transcription, so expressed TCRB transcripts were sequenced. Libraries were prepared by immunoSEQ multiplex PCR; TCRdb keeps only in-frame clonotypes and omits some of them. The data show about 270,000 clones, roughly an eighth seen once. Sequenced input: naive CD4+ T cells from blood. The receptors were gathered from a man aged 25-45 years with type 1 diabetes.

V is TRBV4-2 and J is TRBJ2-1; 12 bases agree with TRBD2. The CDR3 length is 16 residues. CDR1 and CDR2 (germline): LGHNA, YNFKEQ. Trimming at V came to 3 bases and at J to 8 bases, leaving 8 bases not matched to a gene. CDR3 in amino acids: CASSQAGTSGPHEQFF. The CDR3 DNA reads as TGTGCCAGCAGCCAGGCCGGGACTAGCGGGCCCCATGAGCAGTTCTTC.

The rearrangement links TRBV15 to TRBJ2-3; possibly TRBD1 for D (6 bases). The CDR3 contains 15 residues. Looked up from germline, CDR1 is LNHNV and CDR2 is YYDKDF (reference sequence). The V and J ends lost 2 bases and 0 bases respectively, with 9 bases between them. The CDR3 loop reads CATSRRGISTDTQYF. The CDR3 region has the DNA TGTGCCACCAGCAGAAGGGGGATAAGCACAGATACGCAGTATTTT.

This clone was picked up a small number of times. This rearrangement joins TRBV19 to TRBJ2-4; 9 nucleotides agree with TRBD1. V lost 5 bases and J lost 16; bases outside the gene matches: 12. The CDR3 is 13 residues long. From germline, CDR1 is LNHDA and CDR2 SQIVND (reference sequence). In DNA form, the CDR3 reads TGTGCCAGTAGTGGCTCGGACCGGGACAGGGAATACTTC. This gives the protein CASSGSDRDREYF.

This clone was seen just once. The chain recombines TRBV15 with TRBJ1-1; tentatively, D is TRBD1 (5 bases). V was pared by 4 bases and J by 1 base, with 7 bases between. Germline V lookup: CDR1 LNHNV, CDR2 YYDKDF (reference sequence). The CDR3 consists of 13 residues. In nucleotides, the CDR3 is TGTGCCACCAGCAACGACAGGAACACTGAAGCTTTCTTT. Amino acid sequence: CATSNDRNTEAFF. The full variable domain, rest sourced from reference TRBV15 and TRBJ1-1, is DAMVIQNPRYQVTQFGKPVTLSCSQTLNHNVMYWYQQKSSQAPKLLFHYYDKDFNNEADTPDNFQSRRPNTSFCFLDIRSPGLGDTAMYLCATSNDRNTEAFFGQGTRLTVV.

The table lists this clone with a few counts. The chain uses TRBV30 and TRBJ2-1, with 7 nucleotides matching TRBD2. V shed 4 bases, J shed 5 bases, and the junction held 5 bases outside the gene matches. The CDR3 extends over 13 amino acids. Germline CDR1 and CDR2: GTSNPN and SVGIG (reference sequence). The CDR3 here is CAWTRLANNEQFF. The CDR3 coding sequence is TGTGCCTGGACCAGACTAGCCAACAATGAGCAGTTCTTC.

The rearrangement uses TRBV5-1 and TRBJ2-5; TRBD1 matches 8 bases. The length of the CDR3 is 14 residues. After removal of 4 bases from V and 4 bases from J, the junction contained 6 bases not matched to a gene. Germline V CDR1 and CDR2: SGHRS, YFSETQ. The DNA for the CDR3 is TGCGCCAGCAGCGAGGGACAGGAGGGAGAGACCCAGTACTTC. As protein: CASSEGQEGETQYF.

The chain carries TRBV30 and TRBJ1-2; no firm D call. This CDR3 has 12 residues. V lost 4 bases, J lost 7 bases, and 13 bases lay in between. Germline lookup yields CDR1 GTSNPN and CDR2 SVGIG (reference sequence). CDR3 sequence reads: CAWTTSPGGYTF. As DNA, the CDR3 is TGTGCCTGGACGACAAGTCCTGGTGGCTACACCTTC.

This chain joins TRBV4-2 and TRBJ1-5; 7 nucleotides match TRBD1. The CDR3 has 15 amino acids. Germline CDR1 is LGHNA and CDR2 is YNFKEQ. Germline trimming cut 1 base from V and 4 bases from J; bases unmatched to any gene: 4. Written as DNA, the CDR3 is TGTGCCAGCAGCCAAGGCGAGGACAGGAATCAGCCCCAGCATTTT. It yields the protein CASSQGEDRNQPQHF.

The V call is TRBV2, the J call TRBJ1-5, with a weak D call TRBD1 (6 bases). V was trimmed by 7 bases and J by 5 bases, leaving 9 bases between them. CDR3 size: 12 residues. Germline V lookup: CDR1 SNHLY, CDR2 FYNNEI. The CDR3 DNA is TGTGCCAGCAACAGGGACCATCAGCCCCAGCATTTT. This sequence encodes CASNRDHQPQHF. The full variable domain, its missing parts supplied by reference TRBV2 and TRBJ1-5, is EPEVTQTPSHQVTQMGQEVILRCVPISNHLYFYWYRQILGQKVEFLVSFYNNEISEKSEIFDDQFSVERPDGSNFTLKIRSTKLEDSAMYFCASNRDHQPQHFGDGTRLSIL.

In its sample, this clone was seen a few times. This chain joins TRBV30 and TRBJ2-1; D may be TRBD2 (5 bases). CDR3 length: 12 amino acids. Germline assignment: CDR1 GTSNPN and CDR2 SVGIG (reference sequence). Trimming cost V 3 bases and J 8 bases, with 11 bases left between them. The CDR3 DNA reads TGTGCCTGGAGGGACTCTAGATATGAGCAGTTCTTC. Protein: CAWRDSRYEQFF. Full variable domain (remainder filled in from reference TRBV30 and TRBJ2-1): SQTIHQWPATLVQPVGSPLSLECTVEGTSNPNLYWYRQAAGRGLQLLFYSVGIGQISSEVPQNLSASRPQDRQFILSSKKLLLSDSGFYLCAWRDSRYEQFFGPGTRLTVL.

This clone was seen a few times. This chain connects TRBV4-2 to TRBJ1-4, with D maybe TRBD1 (6 bases). CDR1 LGHNA and CDR2 YNFKEQ come from the germline V gene. V was cut by 3 bases and J by 8 bases, with 13 bases left in between. The CDR3 has 14 residues. CDR3 protein: CASSQPGQGEKLFF. CDR3 DNA sequence: TGTGCCAGCAGCCAGCCGGGACAAGGGGAAAAACTGTTTTTT.

This clone was counted only a few times. The rearrangement uses TRBV5-1 and TRBJ2-4; D possibly corresponds to TRBD2 (5 bases). V was cut by 0 bases and J by 0 bases, with 10 bases left in between. The CDR3 extends over 16 amino acids. CDR1 SGHRS and CDR2 YFSETQ come from the germline V gene. DNA of the CDR3: TGCGCCAGCAGCTTGGGAGCGGTGATAGCCAAAAACATTCAGTACTTC. Translation: CASSLGAVIAKNIQYF.

This clone has only a few counts. The genes are TRBV27 and TRBJ2-1; D ambiguous. The CDR3 covers 16 residues. V dropped 3 bases and J dropped 5 bases, with 17 bases sitting between them. Germline V gene sequence: CDR1 MNHEY, CDR2 SMNVEV (reference sequence). The CDR3 here is CASSFRVGLSDNEQFF. In nucleotides, the CDR3 is TGTGCCAGCAGTTTTCGGGTCGGCCTTTCCGACAATGAGCAGTTCTTC.

The chain is built from TRBV28 and TRBJ2-1, with 7 nucleotides matching TRBD2. Germline CDR1 reads MDHEN; CDR2 reads SYDVKM. The V segment lost 3 bases and the J segment 10 bases; nucleotides outside the gene matches: 6. The length of the CDR3 is 13 residues. The CDR3 here is CASSFRFSGEQFF. The CDR3 bases are TGTGCCAGCAGTTTTCGGTTTAGCGGGGAGCAGTTCTTC. Combining the CDR3 with reference TRBV28 and TRBJ2-1 gives the whole variable domain DVKVTQSSRYLVKRTGEKVFLECVQDMDHENMFWYRQDPGLGLRLIYFSYDVKMKEKGDIPEGYSVSREKKERFSLILESASTNQTSMYLCASSFRFSGEQFFGPGTRLTVL.